This TCR beta chain derives from a study of cytomegalovirus exposure and HLA in healthy donors. The study's findings and limits: Through in vitro validation, three CMV-associated chains were shown to be specific for CMV antigens.

PCR primers comprised 60 Vbeta and 13 Jbeta primers. Here immunoSEQ multiplex PCR was the method, and the copy in TCRdb shows in-frame clones only, minus some. The data show 150,000 or so clones, with approximately 78% seen just once and 2% to 2.5% held by the top ten. There are 16 residues in the CDR3. The V gene end was trimmed by 4 bases and the J gene end by 0 bases; junction bases not matched to a gene: 4. Notes on this clone: Its antigen is not identified.

This chain links TRBV5-3 with TRBJ2-6, with TRBD1 matching over 7 bases. TRBV5-3 is identified as an open reading frame with a role that is uncertain. Specimen: PBMCs. The source of this sequence is a human donor in good health. The CDR3 DNA reads as TGTGCCAGAAGCGGGGACAGCCTCTCTGGGGCCAACGTCCTGACTTTC. Translation gives CARSGDSLSGANVLTF.